This T cell receptor beta chain derives from a study of a mutant IDH1 vaccine in newly diagnosed glioma. At the level of the study: Patients got their first vaccination 4-6 weeks after radiotherapy alone, or with temozolomide cycles.

Clones were sequenced by immunoSEQ multiplex PCR, and TCRdb holds only the in-frame ones, with some missing. The sample has fewer than 55,000 clones; roughly two thirds are singletons. Time point of the sample: week 47, end of study. All doses held 300 ug of mutant IDH1 20-mer peptide, with topical imiquimod. The V gene lost 5 bases and the J gene lost 1 base, with 23 bases spanning the gap. Germline values: CDR1 KGHSH, CDR2 LQKENI. This CDR3 has 18 amino acids. Note on this clone: The antigen remains undetermined.

The chain joins TRBV18 to TRBJ1-1, with unresolved D. The clonotype comes from a man aged 35 to 55 with glioma. Some clones in this sample may be carry-over from other donors' samples. This sample comprised peripheral blood mononuclear cells (PBMCs), obtained from a glioma patient whose treatment included an IDH1 peptide vaccine. The chain's CDR3 is CASSNQPLMRLTNTEAFF. In DNA, the CDR3 is TGTGCCAGCTCAAACCAACCCCTAATGCGGCTGACGAACACTGAAGCTTTCTTT.